The present TCR beta chain was sequenced within a study of blood T cell repertoires in COVID-19 (dated by TCRdb to the early 2020s). Background for the entire study: Samples from collaborators originated in the United States, Italy and Spain and spanned both the acute and convalescent phases of COVID-19. Sample metadata almost always included a de-identified subject ID, COVID-19 status, age in years and sex. Deeply sampled blood TCRbeta repertoires from subjects exposed to, actively infected with, or recovered from COVID-19 were included in the dataset. Samples were obtained from the ongoing ImmuneRACE study (first 160 participants) and from over 1,000 subjects provided by 6 global collaborators. The repertoires were released in a freely available public database intended as a resource for research on the immune response to SARS-CoV-2. Where available, HLA class I and class II types were obtained from metadata supplied by the sample provider rather than from assay-based typing. The prospective study material was composed of cDNA or gDNA derived from T cells, B-cell-depleted T cells, or PBMCs. Broader findings and caveats from the paper: How much clinical and demographic metadata was included differed by source and by participant, and the metadata was provided uncurated.

This clone was observed once. The antigen it binds to is not known. Base qualities are missing; no much larger clone stands one base away. The CDR3 runs 16 residues from the cysteine to the phenylalanine. This entry keeps only the CDR3 DNA: 48 bases, framed from base 1. Trimming accounts for 10 bases at V and 2 bases at J, while the number of junction bases matched to no gene is 7. Looking up the germline V gene yields CDR1 MDHEN and CDR2 SYDVKM. The immunoSEQ Assay, a bias-controlled multiplex PCR, was used to amplify TCRbeta CDR3 regions from genomic DNA. Regarding the original processing steps: Within the assay, amplification of reference gene primers was used to estimate how many nucleated cells each sample contained. To quantify the absolute abundance of each unique TCRbeta CDR3 rearrangement, sequence reads were collapsed and filtered. Productive Simpson clonality was computed per sample as the square root of Simpson's diversity index over productive rearrangements. TCRdb limited this immuneACCESS table to in-frame rearrangements with V and J called. A share of clones is missing; checked studies link under half to unresolved V genes, and the rest is unexplained. V and J calls plus clone size are reproduced from that table; the DNA served to infer D and trimming. This sample holds 26,000 or so clones; 90% to 95% were observed only once. The ten largest clonotypes hold less than 20% of the sample.

Whole blood was collected in K2EDTA tubes by collaborating institutions according to the institutions' own protocols. For TCRbeta analysis, collaborators shipped samples in one of three forms: frozen whole blood, isolated PBMCs, or DNA extracted from either of those sample types. Recombination joined TRBV28 with TRBJ2-3; TRBD2 fits 15 bases in the junction. The source of this sequence is a human donor with active COVID-19. The donor label of this sample is uncertain. What was sequenced was peripheral blood. The sequenced DNA: TGTGCCATTAGGACTAGCGGGAGGGCCTTCACAGATACGCAGTATTTT. It codes for CAIRTSGRAFTDTQYF.